The sequence of this T cell receptor (beta chain) was determined in a study of regulatory T cells in long-lasting Graves disease. Study results and caveats: Small numbers of samples may have cut accuracy.

This clonotype has a count of ten or more. The antigen remains undetermined. The time point: newly diagnosed GD, antithyroid drugs for less than 3 months. Scientists built the TCR library using RNA that was extracted from PBMCs. Patient provenance is recorded as an endocrinology department in Xi'an, China. Trimming left V 4 bases short and J 0 bases short, with 10 bases between. CDR1 is MNHEY, CDR2 SVGAGI, per germline. CDR3 length: 15 residues. TCR beta libraries were built with iRepertoire HTBI primers and Arm-PCR of CDR3 regions. Per the original methods: Identification across samples found approximately 60 TRBV and approximately 15 TRBJ segments. TCRdb reanalysed the multiplex PCR reads using MiXCR and keeps one entry per CDR3 protein. The V and J calls were not made by the authors but by TCRdb's processing. The profile covers some 400,000 distinct CDR3 sequences, with 15% appearing a single time and roughly 17% taken by the ten largest.

These same data were also listed under a study on T cells in Graves' hyperthyroidism and ophthalmopathy. That publication notes: A lack of ophthalmopathy progression within 18 months defined stable Graves' hyperthyroidism.

The gene calls are TRBV6-5 and TRBJ1-5; a weak D match, TRBD1 (5 bases). The sequencing here drew on peripheral blood mononuclear cells (PBMCs), taken at new diagnosis, from a patient treated with antithyroid drugs. The source is a woman aged 25 to 39 with Graves disease. CDR3 region: CASSWTQYSNQPQHF. CDR3 in DNA: TGTGCCAGCAGTTGGACACAATATAGCAATCAGCCCCAGCATTTT.